A single sample gave rise to the 6 T cell receptor beta chains below, sequenced in a study of blood T cell repertoires in COVID-19 (dated by TCRdb to 2020 to 2022). Receptors were amplified or captured by the immunoSEQ multiplex PCR assay. Held by TCRdb, this immuneACCESS table contains in-frame sequences only and omits some clones. Under half of the omission traces to an unresolved V gene where checked; the cause of the rest is unknown. The sample yields 100,000 to 150,000 clones; over 55% were counted once. Of the sample, roughly 2% falls within the top ten clones. Sequenced material: peripheral blood. Every receptor here comes from a woman between 65 and 79 years old with acute or convalescent COVID-19.

The chain has TRBV5-1 and TRBJ1-4, with a possible D match to TRBD1 (6 bases). Germline CDR1 reads SGHRS; CDR2 reads YFSETQ. Trimming removed 4 bases at V and 2 bases at J, with 15 bases between. This CDR3 comprises 16 residues. The chain's CDR3 is CASSPVPGATNEKLFF. The DNA for the CDR3 is TGCGCCAGCAGCCCTGTACCAGGGGCCACTAATGAAAAACTGTTTTTT.

J is TRBJ1-2 and V is TRBV19; no firm D call. Germline CDR1 and CDR2: LNHDA and SQIVND (reference sequence). Trimming removed 7 bases from V and 4 bases from J, with 13 bases in between. This CDR3 spans 13 amino acids. The CDR3 nucleotides are TGTGCCAGTAATCTCCCGGGATCCTATGGCTACACCTTC. It yields the protein CASNLPGSYGYTF.

The rearrangement joins TRBV27 to TRBJ1-2; TRBD1 aligns across 7 bases. The V gene's germline CDR1 is MNHEY and CDR2 SMNVEV (reference sequence). Trimming took 5 bases from V and 0 from J; bases not matched to a gene: 6. This CDR3 contains 15 residues. CDR3 in DNA: TGTGCCAGCAGTGACAGGGATAAACCTAACTATGGCTACACCTTC. Translated, it gives CASSDRDKPNYGYTF.

This chain connects TRBV12-3 or TRBV12-4 to TRBJ1-1; the match to TRBD1 covers 7 bases. CDR3 length: 12 amino acids. Trimming removed 7 bases from V and 5 bases from J; junction bases left unmatched: 4. CDR3 region: CASNIQGTEAFF. The DNA for the CDR3 is TGTGCCAGCAACATACAGGGGACTGAAGCTTTCTTT.

This chain connects TRBV5-1 to TRBJ1-2; D is ambiguous. The V and J ends lost 0 bases and 6 bases respectively, with 9 bases between them. CDR1 and CDR2 from the germline V gene are SGHRS and YFSETQ. The CDR3 length is 13 residues. The CDR3 sequence: CASSLAGLDGYTF. CDR3 bases: TGCGCCAGCAGCTTGGCAGGTTTGGATGGCTACACCTTC.

The rearrangement links TRBV6-5 to TRBJ1-2; 12 positions match TRBD1. V lost 6 bases to trimming and J lost 4 bases; unmatched junction nucleotides: 0. Per germline, CDR1 MNHEY and CDR2 SVGAGI. CDR3 size: 13 residues. CDR3 loop: CASRGQGAYGYTF. CDR3 in DNA: TGTGCCAGCAGGGGACAGGGGGCCTATGGCTACACCTTC.